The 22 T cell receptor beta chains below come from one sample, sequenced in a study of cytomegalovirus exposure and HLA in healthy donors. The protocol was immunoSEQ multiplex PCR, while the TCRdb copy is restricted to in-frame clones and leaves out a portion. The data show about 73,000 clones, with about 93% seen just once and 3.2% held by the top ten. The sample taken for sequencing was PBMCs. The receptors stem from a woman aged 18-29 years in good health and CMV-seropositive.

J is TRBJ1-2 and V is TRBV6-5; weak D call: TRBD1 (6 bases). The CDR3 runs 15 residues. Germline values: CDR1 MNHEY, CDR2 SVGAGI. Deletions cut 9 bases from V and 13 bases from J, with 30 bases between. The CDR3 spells CARTLTGWGLYRGTF. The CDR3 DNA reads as TGTGCCAGGACCTTGACAGGTTGGGGGTTATATCGTGGCACCTTC.

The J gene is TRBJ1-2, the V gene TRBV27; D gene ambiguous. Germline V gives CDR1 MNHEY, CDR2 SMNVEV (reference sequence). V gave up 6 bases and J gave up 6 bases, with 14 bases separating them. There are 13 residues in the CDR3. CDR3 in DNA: TGTGCCAGCAGCAAAGACAACTCTCATGGCTACACCTTC. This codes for CASSKDNSHGYTF.

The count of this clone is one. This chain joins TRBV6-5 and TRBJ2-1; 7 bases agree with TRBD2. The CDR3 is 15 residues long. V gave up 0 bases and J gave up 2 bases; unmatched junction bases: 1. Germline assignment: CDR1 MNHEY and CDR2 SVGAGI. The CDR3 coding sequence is TGTGCCAGCAGTTACTCTGCGGGGGCCTACAATGAGCAGTTCTTC. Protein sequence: CASSYSAGAYNEQFF.

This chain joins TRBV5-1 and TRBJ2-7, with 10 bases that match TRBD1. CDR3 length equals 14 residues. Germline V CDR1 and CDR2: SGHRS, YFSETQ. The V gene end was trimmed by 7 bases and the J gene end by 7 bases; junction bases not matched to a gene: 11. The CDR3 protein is CASGPGQGSWEQYF. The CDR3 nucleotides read TGCGCCAGCGGCCCGGGACAGGGGAGTTGGGAGCAGTACTTC.

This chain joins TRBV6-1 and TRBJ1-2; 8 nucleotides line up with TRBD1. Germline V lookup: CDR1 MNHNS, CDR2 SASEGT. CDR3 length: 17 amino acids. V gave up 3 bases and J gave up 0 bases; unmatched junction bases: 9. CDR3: CASSEIGQGQANYGYTF. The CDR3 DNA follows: TGTGCCAGCAGTGAGATAGGACAGGGACAAGCTAACTATGGCTACACCTTC.

The CDR3 protein is CASSRREDRLNEKLFF. The DNA of the CDR3 is TGTGCCAGCAGCCGAAGGGAGGACCGCCTTAATGAAAAACTGTTTTTT. V and J are TRBV7-9 and TRBJ1-4; D gene ambiguous. The CDR3 sequence is 16 residues long. Germline V lookup: CDR1 SEHNR, CDR2 FQNEAQ (reference sequence). V was pared by 5 bases and J by 4 bases, with 17 bases between. The variable domain in full, completed from reference TRBV7-9 and TRBJ1-4, reads DTGVSQNPRHKITKRGQNVTFRCDPISEHNRLYWYRQTLGQGPEFLTYFQNEAQLEKSRLLSDRFSAERPKGSFSTLEIQRTEQGDSAMYLCASSRREDRLNEKLFFGSGTQLSVL.

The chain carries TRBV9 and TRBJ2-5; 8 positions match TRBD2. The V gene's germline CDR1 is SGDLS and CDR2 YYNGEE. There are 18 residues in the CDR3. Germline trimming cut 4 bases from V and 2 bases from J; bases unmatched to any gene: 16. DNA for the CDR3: TGTGCCAGCAGCCCTACCCGGGAGGGAATCTCAAATCAAGAGACCCAGTACTTC. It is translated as CASSPTREGISNQETQYF.

CDR3 nucleotides: TGTGCCAGCAGCCCCGGGAGGGGCGGGGGGGACCTTACAGATACGCAGTATTTT. This encodes CASSPGRGGGDLTDTQYF. The rearrangement links TRBV5-4 to TRBJ2-3; 9 nucleotides agree with TRBD2. J was trimmed by 3 bases and V by 4 bases; bases with no gene match: 15. Germline CDR1 SGHNT, CDR2 YYREEE (reference sequence). The CDR3 has 18 residues.

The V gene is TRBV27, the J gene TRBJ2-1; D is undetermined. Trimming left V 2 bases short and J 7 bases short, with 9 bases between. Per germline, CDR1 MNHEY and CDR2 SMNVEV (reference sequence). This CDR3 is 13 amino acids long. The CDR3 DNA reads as TGTGCCAGCAGTTTAGGGCCGACGAATGAGCAGTTCTTC. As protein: CASSLGPTNEQFF.

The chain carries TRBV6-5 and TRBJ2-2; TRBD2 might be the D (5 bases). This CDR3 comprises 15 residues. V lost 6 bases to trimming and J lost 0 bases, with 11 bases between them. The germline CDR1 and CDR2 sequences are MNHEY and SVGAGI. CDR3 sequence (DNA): TGTGCCAGCAGGCTAGCCGTCGCGAACACCGGGGAGCTGTTTTTT. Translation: CASRLAVANTGELFF.

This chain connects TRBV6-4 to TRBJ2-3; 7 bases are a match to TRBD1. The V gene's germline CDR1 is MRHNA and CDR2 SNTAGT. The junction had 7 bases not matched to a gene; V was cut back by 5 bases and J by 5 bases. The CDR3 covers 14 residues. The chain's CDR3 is CASSIGGAGDTQYF. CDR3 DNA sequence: TGTGCCAGCAGTATAGGGGGCGCCGGAGATACGCAGTATTTT.

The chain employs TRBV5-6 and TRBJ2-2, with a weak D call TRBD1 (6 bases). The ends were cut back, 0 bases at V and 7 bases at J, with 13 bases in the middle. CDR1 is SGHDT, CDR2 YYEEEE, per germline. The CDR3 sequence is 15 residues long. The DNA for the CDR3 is TGTGCCAGCAGCTTGGTAGTAGAGGACAGCGGGGAGCTGTTTTTT. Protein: CASSLVVEDSGELFF.

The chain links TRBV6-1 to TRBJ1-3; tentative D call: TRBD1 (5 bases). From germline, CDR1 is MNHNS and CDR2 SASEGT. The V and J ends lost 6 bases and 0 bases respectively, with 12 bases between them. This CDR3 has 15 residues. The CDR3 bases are TGTGCCAGCAGGGTCGACGGGGGCTCTGGAAACACCATATATTTT. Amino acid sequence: CASRVDGGSGNTIYF.

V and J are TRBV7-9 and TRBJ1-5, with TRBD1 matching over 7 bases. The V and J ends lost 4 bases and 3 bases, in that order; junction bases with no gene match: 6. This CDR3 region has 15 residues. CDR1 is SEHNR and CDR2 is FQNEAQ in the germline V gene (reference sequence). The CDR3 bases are TGTGCCAGCAGCTCCAGTACAGGGGTCAATCAGCCCCAGCATTTT. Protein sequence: CASSSSTGVNQPQHF.

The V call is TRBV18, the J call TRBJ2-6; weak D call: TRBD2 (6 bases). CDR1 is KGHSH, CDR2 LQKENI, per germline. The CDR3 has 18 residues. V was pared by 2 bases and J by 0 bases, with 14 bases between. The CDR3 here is CASSPMGDFVSGANVLTF. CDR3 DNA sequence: TGTGCCAGCTCACCAATGGGGGACTTCGTCTCTGGGGCCAACGTCCTGACTTTC.

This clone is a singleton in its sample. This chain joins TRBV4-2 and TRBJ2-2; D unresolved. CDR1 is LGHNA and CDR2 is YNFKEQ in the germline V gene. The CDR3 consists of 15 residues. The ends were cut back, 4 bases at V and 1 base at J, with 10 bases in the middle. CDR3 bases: TGTGCCAGCAGCCTATCCCAGCGGAACACCGGGGAGCTGTTTTTT. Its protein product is CASSLSQRNTGELFF.

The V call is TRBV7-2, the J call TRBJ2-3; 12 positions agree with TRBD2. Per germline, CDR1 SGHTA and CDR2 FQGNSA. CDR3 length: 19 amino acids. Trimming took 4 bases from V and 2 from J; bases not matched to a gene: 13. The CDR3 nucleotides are TGTGCCAGCAGCTCCGCGTCTAGCGGGAGGGGTCAATACACAGATACGCAGTATTTT. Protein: CASSSASSGRGQYTDTQYF. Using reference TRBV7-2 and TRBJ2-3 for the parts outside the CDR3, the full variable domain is GAGVSQSPSNKVTEKGKDVELRCDPISGHTALYWYRQSLGQGLEFLIYFQGNSAPDKSGLPSDRFSAERTGGSVSTLTIQRTQQEDSAVYLCASSSASSGRGQYTDTQYFGPGTRLTVL.

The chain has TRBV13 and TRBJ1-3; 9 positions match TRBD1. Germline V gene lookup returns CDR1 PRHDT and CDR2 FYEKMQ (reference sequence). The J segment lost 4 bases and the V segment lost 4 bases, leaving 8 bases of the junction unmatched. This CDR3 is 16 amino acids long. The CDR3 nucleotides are TGTGCCAGCAGCTCCGTTACAGGGGGCGCGGGAAACACCATATATTTT. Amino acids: CASSSVTGGAGNTIYF.

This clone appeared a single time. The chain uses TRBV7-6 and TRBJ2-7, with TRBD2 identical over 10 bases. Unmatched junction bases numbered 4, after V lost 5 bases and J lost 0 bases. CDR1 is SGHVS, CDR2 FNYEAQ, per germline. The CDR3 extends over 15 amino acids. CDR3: CASSQSSGGSYEQYF. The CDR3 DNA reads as TGTGCCAGCAGCCAATCTAGCGGGGGCTCCTACGAGCAGTACTTC.

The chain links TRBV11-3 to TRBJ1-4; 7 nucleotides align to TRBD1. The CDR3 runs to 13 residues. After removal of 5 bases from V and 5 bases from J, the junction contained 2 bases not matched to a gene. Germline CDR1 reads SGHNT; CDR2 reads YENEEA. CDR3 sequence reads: CASSLGQNEKLFF. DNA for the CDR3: TGTGCCAGCAGCCTGGGACAGAATGAAAAACTGTTTTTT.

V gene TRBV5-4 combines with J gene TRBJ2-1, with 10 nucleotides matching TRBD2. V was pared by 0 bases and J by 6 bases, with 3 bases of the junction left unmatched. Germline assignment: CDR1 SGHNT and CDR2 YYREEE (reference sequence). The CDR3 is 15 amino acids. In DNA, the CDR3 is TGTGCCAGCAGCTTGGAGCTAGCGGGAGTCAATGAGCAGTTCTTC. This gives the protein CASSLELAGVNEQFF.

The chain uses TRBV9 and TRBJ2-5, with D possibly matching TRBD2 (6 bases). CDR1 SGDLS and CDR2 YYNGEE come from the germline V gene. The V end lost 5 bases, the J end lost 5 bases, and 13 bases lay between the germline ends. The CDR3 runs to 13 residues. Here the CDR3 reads CASSWRGRETQYF. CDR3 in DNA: TGTGCCAGCAGTTGGAGGGGCAGGGAGACCCAGTACTTC.